Sequencing of this T cell receptor (beta chain) was carried out in a study of T-cell reconstitution after alpha-beta-depleted transplantation in children. The study's findings and limits: Some patients showed high day-60 TCRbeta diversity, which derived from surviving recipient T cells and thymic progenitors. Expanded graft clones numbering several hundred reportedly gave rise to alpha-beta T cells about two months after transplant. At one year after transplant, newly produced T cells mostly accounted for T-cell counts and diversity.

Remarks on this clonotype: Its antigen is unidentified.

The CDR3 loop spans 13 amino acids. Trimming shortened V by 5 bases and J by 8 bases, and 12 bases separated the two germline ends. Unique molecular identifiers were used in preparing the TCRbeta library. TCRdb analysed the PCR reads with MiXCR anew, one entry per CDR3 protein. The repertoire includes under 250,000 distinct CDR3 sequences, around 25% of them detected once, and around 4.8% sits in the top ten. The TCR comes from a female patient aged 2-15 years who had a stem cell transplant for congenital amegakaryocytic thrombocytopenia, so the T cells may come from the graft donor. The starting material was PBMCs, mostly from graft donor cells, obtained 360 days after TCRalphabeta/CD19-depleted stem cell transplant. The rearrangement uses TRBV12-3 or TRBV12-4 and TRBJ1-4; the D gene is possibly TRBD1 (6 bases). CDR3 amino acids: CASSPRTGEKLFF. DNA of the CDR3: TGTGCCAGCAGTCCTAGAACAGGGGAAAAACTGTTTTTT.